The source of this T cell receptor (beta chain) is a study of T cell responses to AZD1222 COVID-19 vaccine. Study-level results: It should be noted that donors were predominantly white British and more often female, and clonal diversity was possibly underestimated. Repertoire sampling was restricted to post-peak T cell response timepoints. At baseline, just six AZD1222 recipients tested seropositive. The span of vaccine-associated CD4 TCRs extended across spike, with dominance at 160-218 and 743-854.

TCRdb's copy holds only in-frame clones and misses some; the assay was immunoSEQ multiplex PCR. The data show approximately 110,000 clones, about 88% seen once. In the case of this clone: Its specificity is not known.

Germline lookup yields CDR1 SGHTA and CDR2 FQGNSA. The V gene end was trimmed by 5 bases and the J gene end by 4 bases; junction bases not matched to a gene: 5. This CDR3 contains 13 residues. The chain carries TRBV7-2 and TRBJ2-7; 7 bases line up with TRBD1. The receptor was derived from an adult in good health. Sequenced material: peripheral blood, taken on day 0 of AZD1222 vaccination. CDR3 nucleotides: TGTGCCAGCAGCCCAGACAGGGCTTACGAGCAGTACGTC. Its protein product is CASSPDRAYEQYV.